Detailed here is one T cell receptor (beta chain). Its antigen is currently unknown. The sample is drawn from a study of neoadjuvant anti-PD-1 for oral cavity cancer. Broader study findings: With a few patients per group, TCR findings need larger cohorts.

The time point is: after neoadjuvant nivolumab, at surgical resection. Trimming removed 3 bases at V and 5 bases at J, with 13 bases between. The CDR3 runs to 15 residues. CDR1 and CDR2 from the germline V gene are MGHRA and YSYEKL. Clones were read by immunoSEQ multiplex PCR, and TCRdb kept only the in-frame ones, dropping some. The profile covers about 42,000 clones, with 77% appearing a single time and around 4.8% taken by the ten largest. This rearrangement joins TRBV4-1 to TRBJ1-4; a weak D match, TRBD1 (5 bases). The specimen comprised PBMCs, sampled after nivolumab (anti-PD-1) treatment. This TCR came from a person aged 35 to 85 with oral cavity squamous cell carcinoma. The CDR3 is CASSHYRGPNEKLFF. CDR3 DNA sequence: TGCGCCAGCAGCCACTATAGGGGCCCAAATGAAAAACTGTTTTTT.